This T cell receptor beta chain was found in a study of beta chain features in type 1 diabetes. Study as a whole: Sorted cells, approximately 110,000,000 in number, were examined across all samples.

General study findings and limits: HLA influence on TCRB rearrangement stayed unresolved here. Type 1 diabetes patients had TCRB CDR3s that were shorter (moderately but significantly so) in all four CD4+ subsets.

Expressed TCRB transcripts were sequenced, since all the RNA that had been isolated was reverse transcribed. TCRdb's table, derived via immunoSEQ multiplex PCR, lists solely in-frame clones and lacks some. Among about 360,000 clones listed, roughly 12% were seen once. This clone has only a few counts. The antigen is not known. Each donor gave one heparinised blood draw averaging about 110 mL. The V gene's germline CDR1 is KGHSH and CDR2 LQKENI. Trimming took off 4 bases at V and 5 bases at J, with 15 bases between the two ends. The CDR3 is 14 amino acids. The genes are TRBV18 and TRBJ2-7; a weak D match, TRBD2 (6 bases). The sequenced sample was naive CD4+ T cells from blood. The TCR sequence derives from a man in his late teens or twenties in good health. This CDR3 reads CASSLDSGRNEQYF. The CDR3 coding sequence is TGTGCCAGCTCACTCGATTCCGGGAGAAACGAGCAGTACTTC.